These 15 T cell receptor beta chains share one sample of origin, sequenced in a study of T-cell memory formation after mild COVID-19 (dated by TCRdb to the early 2020s). The library was built by means of 5' RACE. Sequenced on an Illumina NovaSeq 6000. TCRdb reanalyzed the raw reads on its own, using fastp at Q25 for trimming and MiXCR for clone calling, and kept in-frame beta chains. Each entry is one CDR3 protein sequence, shown with its most common DNA and genes. In this sample the table shows about 250,000 distinct CDR3 sequences, 15% of which occur a single time. The ten most abundant clones make up under 2.5% of the sample. Sequencing input: PBMCs or a T cell subset sorted from them (not recorded which). These receptors were obtained from an adult woman who had mild COVID-19 (a few samples of this study predate the infection). The sample titles of this study are shuffled in the database, so cell type and time point are left out; the donor was told from shared clones.

CDR3 in DNA: TGTGCCAGCAGTTTCTGGGGCGCTCAGCCCCAGCATTTT. Translated: CASSFWGAQPQHF. This chain connects TRBV12-3 or TRBV12-4 to TRBJ1-5; maybe TRBD1 (5 bases). This CDR3 has 13 residues. Trimming cost V 3 bases and J 6 bases, with 9 bases left between them.

The V gene is TRBV12-3 or TRBV12-4, the J gene TRBJ2-2; no clear D gene. Trimming stripped 2 bases from V and 5 bases from J, with 6 bases between. The CDR3 contains 13 residues. CDR3 nucleotide sequence: TGTGCCAGCAGTTTATATCAAACCGGGGAGCTGTTTTTT. Translating it yields CASSLYQTGELFF.

There are a few counts of this clonotype. The chain joins TRBV25-1 to TRBJ1-2; D is uncertain. Germline V lookup: CDR1 MGHDK, CDR2 SYGVNS. V lost 2 bases, J lost 3 bases, and 7 bases lay in between. The CDR3 contains 13 residues. The CDR3 here is CASSERGDYGYTF. CDR3 coding DNA: TGTGCCAGCAGTGAAAGAGGAGACTATGGCTACACCTTC.

The chain employs TRBV10-3 and TRBJ1-1; 10 bases line up with TRBD1. The V gene end was trimmed by 11 bases and the J gene end by 1 base; junction bases not matched to a gene: 4. The CDR3 contains 13 residues. Germline-derived CDR1 and CDR2 are ENHRY and SYGVKD. In nucleotides, the CDR3 is TGTGCCTCGGGACAGGGGTCGAACACTGAAGCTTTCTTT. Its translation: CASGQGSNTEAFF.

This chain uses TRBV20-1 with TRBJ2-5; unclear D gene. Germline CDR1 reads DFQATT; CDR2 reads SNEGSKA (reference sequence). The CDR3 consists of 15 residues. V was cut by 0 bases and J by 5 bases, with 16 bases left in between. The DNA for the CDR3 is TGCAGTGCTAGAGATGGGCGAAGTAATCAGGAGACCCAGTACTTC. Translation gives CSARDGRSNQETQYF.

The chain links TRBV6-5 to TRBJ2-7; possibly TRBD2 for D (6 bases). CDR1 MNHEY and CDR2 SVGAGI come from the germline V gene. The CDR3 covers 16 residues. V was shortened by 6 bases and J by 1 base, with 19 bases between the two germline ends. Here the CDR3 reads CASSQIGTGGSYEQYF. The CDR3 DNA follows: TGTGCCAGCAGCCAGATCGGGACTGGGGGGTCCTACGAGCAGTACTTC.

The sample holds a few counts of this clonotype. J is TRBJ2-7 and V is TRBV27; 7 bases fit TRBD2. V was clipped by 5 bases and J by 6 bases; unmatched bases: 13. The CDR3 has 15 residues. Germline-derived CDR1 and CDR2 are MNHEY and SMNVEV (reference sequence). In DNA, the CDR3 is TGTGCCAGCAGTCGTACGGGACTACAGTCTAGCGAGCAGTACTTC. Its translation: CASSRTGLQSSEQYF.

A few counts support this clonotype. The J gene is TRBJ2-3, the V gene TRBV3-1; D remains ambiguous. V lost 3 bases to trimming and J lost 7 bases, with 11 bases between them. CDR3 size: 13 residues. CDR1 is LGHDT and CDR2 is YNNKEL in the germline V gene (reference sequence). The CDR3 bases are TGTGCCAGCAGCCACCAGCCGGGCAATACGCAGTATTTT. This gives the protein CASSHQPGNTQYF.

Ten or more counts support this clonotype. V is TRBV7-2 and J is TRBJ2-5; D gene uncertain. This CDR3 comprises 15 residues. With 5 bases removed from V and 2 bases from J, the gap between germline ends came to 15 bases. The germline V gene encodes CDR1 SGHTA and CDR2 FQGNSA. CDR3 protein: CASSIKGSTQETQYF. DNA of the CDR3: TGTGCCAGCAGCATTAAGGGTAGCACACAAGAGACCCAGTACTTC.

This clonotype was counted once. The gene calls are TRBV14 and TRBJ2-1, with 8 positions matching TRBD1. V lost 3 bases, J lost 2 bases, and 6 bases stayed unmatched. This CDR3 has 16 residues. Germline CDR1 is SGHDN and CDR2 is FVKESK. CDR3 nucleotides: TGTGCCAGCAGCCATCGGGGACAGGTTGCCTACAATGAGCAGTTCTTC. Protein sequence: CASSHRGQVAYNEQFF. Together with reference TRBV14 and TRBJ2-1, the CDR3 gives the full variable domain: EAGVTQFPSHSVIEKGQTVTLRCDPISGHDNLYWYRRVMGKEIKFLLHFVKESKQDESGMPNNRFLAERTGGTYSTLKVQPAELEDSGVYFCASSHRGQVAYNEQFFGPGTRLTVL.

The rearrangement uses TRBV20-1 and TRBJ1-5; D is unclear. The CDR3 is 16 residues long. With 4 bases removed from V and 1 base from J, the gap between germline ends came to 17 bases. Germline V gene lookup returns CDR1 DFQATT and CDR2 SNEGSKA (reference sequence). The CDR3 sequence is CSAIDGPIASNQPQHF. The DNA of the CDR3 is TGCAGTGCTATCGACGGGCCCATAGCGAGCAATCAGCCCCAGCATTTT.

This clonotype was seen only a few times. The chain uses TRBV5-1 and TRBJ2-3; D possibly corresponds to TRBD2 (7 bases). This CDR3 spans 16 amino acids. Germline CDR1 is SGHRS and CDR2 is YFSETQ. The V gene lost 0 bases and the J gene lost 2 bases, with 13 bases spanning the gap. DNA of the CDR3: TGCGCCAGCAGCTTGGGTGGGGGGGACATCACAGATACGCAGTATTTT. Its protein product is CASSLGGGDITDTQYF.

Many counts were recorded for this clonotype. The rearrangement joins TRBV7-2 to TRBJ2-3; 7 bases map to TRBD2. The trim removed 5 bases at V and 1 base at J, leaving 12 bases unmatched. The CDR3 is made up of 17 amino acids. CDR1 is SGHTA, CDR2 FQGNSA, per germline. This CDR3 is CASSRGRASGGTDTQYF. For the CDR3, the DNA is TGTGCCAGCAGCCGAGGGAGGGCTAGCGGCGGCACAGATACGCAGTATTTT.

At least ten counts were recorded for this clonotype. This chain links TRBV11-1 with TRBJ2-7, with 8 bases lining up with TRBD2. The germline CDR1 and CDR2 sequences are SGHAT and FQDESV (reference sequence). The junction had 7 bases not matched to a gene; V was cut back by 0 bases and J by 3 bases. The CDR3 contains 16 residues. CDR3 protein: CASSLASAGGLYEQYF. For the CDR3, the DNA is TGTGCCAGCAGCTTAGCGTCGGCGGGGGGACTCTACGAGCAGTACTTC.

The chain couples TRBV30 to TRBJ1-3, with unresolved D. With 2 bases removed from V and 0 bases from J, the gap between germline ends came to 14 bases. This CDR3 is 16 amino acids long. The germline CDR1 and CDR2 sequences are GTSNPN and SVGIG (reference sequence). Here the CDR3 reads CAWSLRPQTSGNTIYF. CDR3 nucleotides: TGTGCCTGGAGTCTCCGACCCCAGACCTCTGGAAACACCATATATTTT.